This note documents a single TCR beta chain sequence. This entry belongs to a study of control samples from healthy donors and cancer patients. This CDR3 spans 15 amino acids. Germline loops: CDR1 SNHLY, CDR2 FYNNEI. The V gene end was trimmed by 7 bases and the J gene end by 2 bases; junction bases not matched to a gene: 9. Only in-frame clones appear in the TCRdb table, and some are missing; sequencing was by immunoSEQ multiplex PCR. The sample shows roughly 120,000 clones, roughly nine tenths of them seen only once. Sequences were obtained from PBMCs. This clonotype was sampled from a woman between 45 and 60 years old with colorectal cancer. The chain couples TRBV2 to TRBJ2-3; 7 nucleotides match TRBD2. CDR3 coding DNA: TGTGCCAGCACGGGGGGACTTCCAAACACAGATACGCAGTATTTT. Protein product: CASTGGLPNTDTQYF.